A selection of T cell receptor beta chains follows, all from one sample in a study of T cell responses to AZD1222 COVID-19 vaccine. The table came from immunoSEQ multiplex PCR; TCRdb's copy has only in-frame clones and leaves some out. The sample contains over 120,000 clones, nearly 95% of which appear only once. The material was peripheral blood, obtained 28 days after the second AZD1222 dose. The receptors here all came from an adult who received the AZD1222 COVID-19 vaccine. The CDR3 runs from the conserved cysteine through the conserved F or W. Each record gives: clone size, D gene, J gene, V gene, CDR3 protein, CDR3 DNA. D genes are given only for firm matches. Size is stated for part of the rows, as once, few or many counts, or as a class when the clone is expanded.

>-|TRBD1|TRBJ1-1|TRBV9
CASSATGGNTEAFF
TGTGCCAGCAGCGCTACAGGGGGGAACACTGAAGCTTTCTTT
>-|TRBD1|TRBJ1-4|TRBV6-4
CASSGRGSEKLFF
TGTGCCAGCAGTGGCAGGGGGAGTGAAAAACTGTTTTTT
>-|-|TRBJ2-2|TRBV6-5
CASSIGTGELFF
TGTGCCAGCAGCATTGGAACCGGGGAGCTGTTTTTT
>few|TRBD1|TRBJ2-2|TRBV2
CASNRGRTGELFF
TGTGCCAGCAACAGGGGGAGGACCGGGGAGCTGTTTTTT
>-|-|TRBJ1-5|TRBV15
CATSRDGGNQPQHF
TGTGCCACCAGCAGAGATGGGGGAAATCAGCCCCAGCATTTT
>-|-|TRBJ2-7|TRBV20-1
CSAGQNYEQYF
TGCAGTGCTGGACAGAACTACGAGCAGTACTTC
>-|-|TRBJ2-2|TRBV5-4
CASSLRAGKDTGELFF
TGTGCCAGCAGCTTGAGGGCGGGAAAGGACACCGGGGAGCTGTTTTTT
>-|TRBD2|TRBJ2-2|TRBV18
CASSWTSENTGELFF
TGTGCCAGCTCCTGGACTAGCGAGAACACCGGGGAGCTGTTTTTT
>-|-|TRBJ1-2|TRBV28
CASSGTHYGYTF
TGTGCCAGCAGTGGGACACACTATGGCTACACCTTC
>-|-|TRBJ1-1|TRBV15
CATSRDRVATRRMNTEAFF
TGTGCCACCAGCAGAGATAGGGTGGCAACACGACGAATGAACACTGAAGCTTTCTTT
>-|-|TRBJ2-3|TRBV5-1
CASSLEQTDTQYF
TGCGCCAGCAGCTTGGAACAGACAGATACGCAGTATTTT
>-|TRBD1|TRBJ1-4|TRBV28
CASRFNRGTNEKLFF
TGTGCCAGCAGGTTCAACAGGGGAACGAATGAAAAACTGTTTTTT
>few|-|TRBJ1-1|TRBV9
CASSVLRESTEAFF
TGTGCCAGCAGCGTCCTCCGGGAGAGCACTGAAGCTTTCTTT
>-|-|TRBJ1-1|TRBV12-5
CASGLAGTTEAFF
TGTGCTAGTGGTTTGGCAGGGACAACTGAAGCTTTCTTT
>-|-|TRBJ1-6|TRBV6-5
CASSDIRGSPLHF
TGTGCCAGCAGCGATATCAGGGGTTCACCCCTCCACTTT
>-|-|TRBJ1-1|TRBV5-1
CASSFQGQDTEAFF
TGCGCCAGCAGCTTTCAGGGTCAGGACACTGAAGCTTTCTTT
>-|-|TRBJ1-2|TRBV6-5
CASSPSYGYTF
TGTGCCAGCAGTCCTTCCTATGGCTACACCTTC